The present entry profiles one TCR beta chain with its context. What this receptor recognizes is not known. There are no base qualities to consult, and no much larger clone falls within one base. Sequencing of TCR beta CDR3 regions was done on the immunoSEQ platform at survey depth. The QIAamp DNA micro kit was used to extract genomic DNA from every cultured and uncultured CD8+ T cell population. The study's own analysis went as follows. Samples with fewer than 5,000 productive reads were excluded, which removed about 6% of the roughly 80 HIV peptide-stimulated cultures. A MANAFEST web app trimmed sequences to CDR3 and removed nonproductive sequences, CDR3s under 5 amino acids, and those not starting C or ending F/W. Antigen-specific clonotypes had to expand in at least 2 of 3 replicates versus no-peptide control at FDR 0.01, only within one epitope family. A specific clonotype also had to show a frequency at least fivefold higher than in wells stimulated with peptides from other epitope families. TCRdb provides this immuneACCESS table in a form limited to in-frame rearrangements. Some clones are lacking; in checked studies, under half of them reflect an unresolved V gene, and why the rest are absent is not known. Clone size and V and J calls were adopted from that table, with D and trimming inferred from the DNA. In all, the sample holds a few thousand clones, and approximately 62% of those were seen once. The top ten clones comprise around two fifths of the sample.

This specimen comes from a study of CD8 T cell repertoires and HIV-1 epitope variants (dated by TCRdb to 2018 to 2021). Regarding the complete study: T cells were stimulated in separate culture wells with each of twenty-five peptides representing autologous and known Gag and Nef epitope variants. T cells were enriched with the EasySep Human T Cell Enrichment Kit and co-cultured with equal numbers of autologous T cell-negative cells as antigen-presenting cells. An aliquot of 1M T cells was saved as an uncultured baseline condition, separate from the approximately 87 T cell cultures. Cultures ran for under 12 days in IMDM with gentamicin, with half-media changes on days 3 and 7 adding IL-2, IL-7 and IL-15. A CMV, EBV and flu peptide pool, the Ebola AY9 epitope as negative control, and a no-peptide well were included as control conditions. A total of around 83 T cell cultures were run, with each culture condition performed in triplicate except for one peptide, which was performed in duplicate. The epitopes tested covered three Gag epitope families plus Nef HW9 and YT9. Overall study outcomes, separate from this receptor: The assay identified only TCR beta chains and indicated proliferation in response to antigen, without indicating T cell function or cytokine profile. Nine or ten antigen-specific TCR beta clonotypes were identified, of which roughly six appeared to be cross-reactive for autologous or known escape epitope variants. The Nef KF9 family was recognized by five clonotypes and the HW9 family by one, and no responses to the TAALDMSHF plasma variant were observed.

The germline V gene encodes CDR1 KGHSH and CDR2 LQKENI. Here V drops 4 bases and J drops 5 bases, and the junction holds 7 bases not matched to any gene. From the cysteine up to the phenylalanine, the CDR3 has a length of 15 residues. This entry keeps only the CDR3 DNA: 45 bases, framed from base 1. The EasySep Human CD8+ T Cell Enrichment Kit was used on day 10 to isolate CD8+ T cells from every culture. The clonotype originates from a male donor with HIV. The chain was built from TRBV18 and TRBJ2-1, with 8 junctional bases fitting TRBD2. Sequencing used cultured CD8+ T cells derived from PBMCs. CDR3 sequence: CASSLTSGVNNEQFF. The DNA reads TGTGCCAGCTCACTTACTAGCGGTGTCAACAATGAGCAGTTCTTC.